These 11 T cell receptor beta chains were all obtained from the same sample, sequenced in a study of post-analysis software for immune sequencing data. Notes on the study in general: Among about 5 TRBV segments more frequent in patients than controls were TRBV5-6, TRBV5-1 and TRBV20-1.

The TCR beta cDNA libraries carried unique molecular identifiers. From the PCR reads, TCRdb called clonotypes with MiXCR, one entry per CDR3 protein. Of fewer than 850,000 distinct CDR3 sequences listed, 25% to 30% are singletons. Their antigens remain unidentified. Input material: blood. All receptors come from a girl between 5 and 17 years old with multiple sclerosis.

This clonotype was recorded a few times. This rearrangement joins TRBV6-1 to TRBJ2-4; D is unclear. This CDR3 spans 15 amino acids. Germline V gene data show CDR1 as MNHNS and CDR2 as SASEGT. Trimming took off 2 bases at V and 6 bases at J, with 14 bases between the two ends. The chain's CDR3 is CASSELPSKGNIQYF. The CDR3 coding sequence is TGTGCCAGCAGTGAACTCCCTTCGAAGGGAAACATTCAGTACTTC.

The chain employs TRBV7-9 and TRBJ1-1; D perhaps matches TRBD1 (5 bases). V lost 4 bases and J lost 7, with 16 bases in between. The germline V gene encodes CDR1 SEHNR and CDR2 FQNEAQ (reference sequence). The CDR3 consists of 14 residues. Written as DNA, the CDR3 is TGTGCCAGCAGCTCTAGGGGAGGGCACCTTGAAGCTTTCTTT. It is translated as CASSSRGGHLEAFF.

The chain employs TRBV29-1 and TRBJ2-2; D gene uncertain. V was pared by 4 bases and J by 9 bases, with 9 bases between. The CDR3 covers 11 residues. CDR1 is SQVTM, CDR2 ANQGSEA, per germline. The CDR3, as DNA: TGCAGCGTTGGAGGCTCGCGGGAGCTGTTTTTT. Protein product: CSVGGSRELFF.

The chain carries TRBV20-1 and TRBJ2-7; 11 bases line up with TRBD2. The germline gives CDR1 DFQATT, CDR2 SNEGSKA (reference sequence). V lost 4 bases to trimming and J lost 2 bases; unmatched junction nucleotides: 10. The CDR3 consists of 16 residues. CDR3 in DNA: TGCAGTGCTACACTAGCGGGGGCCTACAGCCCCTACGAGCAGTACTTC. As protein: CSATLAGAYSPYEQYF.

The V and J genes are TRBV7-2 and TRBJ1-6, with TRBD1 matching over 9 bases. The CDR3 length is 17 residues. In germline, CDR1 is SGHTA, CDR2 FQGNSA. The junction had 8 bases not matched to a gene; V was cut back by 8 bases and J by 0 bases. CDR3 in DNA: TGTGCCAGCCTTGGGGGGACAGGGAGCTCCTATAATTCACCCCTCCACTTT. It encodes CASLGGTGSSYNSPLHF. The whole variable domain, filled in from reference TRBV7-2 and TRBJ1-6, reads GAGVSQSPSNKVTEKGKDVELRCDPISGHTALYWYRQSLGQGLEFLIYFQGNSAPDKSGLPSDRFSAERTGGSVSTLTIQRTQQEDSAVYLCASLGGTGSSYNSPLHFGNGTRLTVT.

The chain employs TRBV4-3 and TRBJ2-5; 10 positions match TRBD1. This CDR3 region has 15 residues. The germline CDR1 and CDR2 sequences are LGHNA and YSLEER. V lost 3 bases and J lost 7; bases outside the gene matches: 8. Here the CDR3 reads CASSQANGQGGTQYF. The CDR3 DNA reads as TGCGCCAGCAGCCAGGCAAATGGACAGGGGGGGACCCAGTACTTC.

V usage is TRBV20-1 and J usage is TRBJ2-5; no definite D call. V was trimmed by 1 base and J by 2 bases, leaving 11 bases between them. This CDR3 comprises 14 residues. CDR1 DFQATT and CDR2 SNEGSKA come from the germline V gene (reference sequence). The CDR3 sequence is CSARVSLGQETQYF. The CDR3 DNA follows: TGCAGTGCTAGAGTGTCGCTCGGACAAGAGACCCAGTACTTC.

This clonotype was detected many times. V and J are TRBV5-1 and TRBJ2-7, with TRBD2 identical over 11 bases. The junction had 2 bases not matched to a gene; V was cut back by 4 bases and J by 2 bases. The germline gives CDR1 SGHRS, CDR2 YFSETQ. This CDR3 spans 14 amino acids. The DNA for the CDR3 is TGCGCCAGCAGCCCGACTAGCGGGACCTACGAGCAGTACTTC. Translated: CASSPTSGTYEQYF.

This clonotype was seen a few times. V usage is TRBV5-5 and J usage is TRBJ2-6, with 9 bases matching TRBD1. The length of the CDR3 is 18 residues. Germline CDR1 and CDR2: SGHKS and YYEKEE (reference sequence). The trim removed 2 bases at V and 4 bases at J, leaving 10 bases unmatched. The CDR3 bases are TGTGCCAGCAGCTTTTCTCCGGGACAGGGCTCGGGGGCCAACGTCCTGACTTTC. This encodes CASSFSPGQGSGANVLTF.

V is TRBV6-1 and J is TRBJ2-7, with 8 bases lining up with TRBD1. Trimming removed 3 bases from V and 4 bases from J; junction bases left unmatched: 8. Germline CDR1 and CDR2: MNHNS and SASEGT. This CDR3 region has 15 residues. CDR3 in DNA: TGTGCCAGCAGTGAGAGATGGGACAGGCGATACGAGCAGTACTTC. The encoded protein is CASSERWDRRYEQYF.

This chain joins TRBV9 and TRBJ2-3; 13 nucleotides agree with TRBD2. Trimming cost V 3 bases and J 5 bases; bases outside gene matches: 6. The CDR3 is 16 amino acids. Germline V gene data show CDR1 as SGDLS and CDR2 as YYNGEE. The CDR3 loop is CASSAGTSGVRDTQYF. The CDR3, as DNA: TGTGCCAGCAGCGCGGGGACTAGCGGGGTTAGAGATACGCAGTATTTT.